This T cell receptor (beta chain) is drawn from a study of radiotherapy plus CTLA-4 blockade in lung cancer. Study outcomes and limitations: Researchers report tumor-derived TCR clones expanding in blood after radiotherapy plus ipilimumab.

The CDR3 has 13 residues. Trimming cost V 6 bases and J 9 bases; bases outside gene matches: 5. Germline CDR1 is SNHLY and CDR2 is FYNNEI. In the case of this clone: Its specificity is unknown.

Data came from immunoSEQ multiplex PCR; TCRdb stores just in-frame clones and leaves some out. The table has some 80,000 clones, around 80% seen once; the top ten hold about 0.79%. The sample here was peripheral blood, taken from a patient treated with radiotherapy plus ipilimumab. The source of this sequence is a human donor with non-small cell lung cancer who had stable disease on radiotherapy plus ipilimumab. This chain links TRBV2 with TRBJ1-6; 7 bases map to TRBD1. CDR3 sequence: CASSDRAGSPLHF. As DNA, the CDR3 is TGTGCCAGCAGCGACAGGGCGGGTTCACCCCTCCACTTT.